This T cell receptor beta chain was retrieved from a study of shared clonotypes between healthy human individuals. The CDR3 extends over 13 amino acids. Germline loops: CDR1 MNHEY, CDR2 SMNVEV (reference sequence). V lost 5 bases, J lost 1 base, and 8 bases lay in between. Only in-frame clones appear in the TCRdb table, and some are missing; sequencing was by immunoSEQ multiplex PCR. The sample lists hundreds of thousands of clones, 90% to 97% occurring once. Naive CD8 cells comprised CD45RO-negative, CCR7-positively selected cells, excluding terminally differentiated effector memory CD45RA+ cells. The V and J genes are TRBV27 and TRBJ1-1; D is possibly TRBD1 (6 bases). Sequencing was carried out using naive CD8+ T cells sorted from blood. This clonotype was sampled from a woman aged 25 to 39 in good health. The CDR3 protein is CASSLDRNTEAFF. Here the CDR3 DNA reads TGTGCCAGCAGTCTGGACAGGAACACTGAAGCTTTCTTT.